These T cell receptor beta chains were read from a single sample in a study of CD8 T cells in ankylosing spondylitis. TCRdb re-derived calls from the 5' RACE reads in MiXCR, one entry per CDR3 protein. The repertoire holds 300,000 to 350,000 distinct CDR3 sequences, with less than 25% as singletons. The sequencing input was blood, either unsorted or a sorted T cell fraction (not recorded which). Receptors were obtained from a female donor with ankylosing spondylitis or in good health (not recorded which). Each CDR3 is given with its conserved first and last residue. D genes are given only for firm matches. Some rows mark clone size as missing; the rest say once, few, many or name a class of expanded clone.

clone_size: few
j_call: TRBJ1-1
d_call: .
v_call: TRBV20-1
cdr3_nt: TGCAGTGGTCGGGGCACTGAAGCTTTCTTT
cdr3_aa: CSGRGTEAFF

clone_size: once
j_call: TRBJ2-5
d_call: .
v_call: TRBV24-1
cdr3_nt: TGTGCCACCAGTGCGGGGTGGCAAGAGACCCAGTACTTC
cdr3_aa: CATSAGWQETQYF

clone_size: few
j_call: TRBJ2-4
d_call: TRBD2
v_call: TRBV7-6
cdr3_nt: TGTGCCAGCAGTCCTGAGGGACCCCCCGGGGGGATTCAGTACTTC
cdr3_aa: CASSPEGPPGGIQYF

clone_size: .
j_call: TRBJ2-1
d_call: TRBD2
v_call: TRBV9
cdr3_nt: TGTGCCAGCAGTCTTAGACTAGCGAGAGGATACAATGAGCAGTTCTTC
cdr3_aa: CASSLRLARGYNEQFF

clone_size: many
j_call: TRBJ1-1
d_call: .
v_call: TRBV29-1
cdr3_nt: TGCAGCGCCGGGGCGAGGGGTGGGGGTCCTGAAGCTTTCTTT
cdr3_aa: CSAGARGGGPEAFF

clone_size: .
j_call: TRBJ2-7
d_call: .
v_call: TRBV21-1
cdr3_nt: TGTGCCAGCAGCGGAGTTGTTTGGCGGGGGAGCTCCTACGAGCAGTACTTC
cdr3_aa: CASSGVVWRGSSYEQYF

clone_size: many
j_call: TRBJ2-1
d_call: TRBD2
v_call: TRBV27
cdr3_nt: TGTGCCAGCAAGGGGACTAGCGGCGCCAGCTCCTACAATGAGCAGTTCTTC
cdr3_aa: CASKGTSGASSYNEQFF

clone_size: few
j_call: TRBJ1-1
d_call: .
v_call: TRBV10-3
cdr3_nt: TGTGCCATCAGTCCCCTACCGGGTGACACTGAAGCTTTCTTT
cdr3_aa: CAISPLPGDTEAFF

clone_size: many
j_call: TRBJ2-7
d_call: TRBD1
v_call: TRBV5-6
cdr3_nt: TGTGCCAGCAGCTTACAGGGGCCCTCCTACGAGCAGTACTTC
cdr3_aa: CASSLQGPSYEQYF

clone_size: few
j_call: TRBJ1-2
d_call: TRBD1
v_call: TRBV20-1
cdr3_nt: TGCAGTGCTCCGGGACAGATAGAACATGGCTACACCTTC
cdr3_aa: CSAPGQIEHGYTF

clone_size: few
j_call: TRBJ1-2
d_call: .
v_call: TRBV10-3
cdr3_nt: TGTGCCATCAGTGAGTCGAAGGTGGCAGATTATGGCTACACCTTC
cdr3_aa: CAISESKVADYGYTF

clone_size: .
j_call: TRBJ2-7
d_call: TRBD1
v_call: TRBV15
cdr3_nt: TGTGCCACCAGCAGAGATCGACAGGGTTTTTACGAGCAGTACTTC
cdr3_aa: CATSRDRQGFYEQYF